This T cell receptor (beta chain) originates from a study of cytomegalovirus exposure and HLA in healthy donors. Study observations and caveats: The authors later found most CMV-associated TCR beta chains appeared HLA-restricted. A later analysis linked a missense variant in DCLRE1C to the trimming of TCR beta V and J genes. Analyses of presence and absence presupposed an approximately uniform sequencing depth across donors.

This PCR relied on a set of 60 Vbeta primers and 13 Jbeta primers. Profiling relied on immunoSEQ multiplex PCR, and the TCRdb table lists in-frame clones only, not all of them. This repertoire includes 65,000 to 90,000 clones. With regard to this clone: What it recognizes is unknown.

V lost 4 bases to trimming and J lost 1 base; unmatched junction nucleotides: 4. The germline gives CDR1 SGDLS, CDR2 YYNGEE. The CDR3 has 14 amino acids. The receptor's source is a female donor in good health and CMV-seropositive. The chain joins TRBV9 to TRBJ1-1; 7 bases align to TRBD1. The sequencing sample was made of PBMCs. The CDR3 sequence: CASSRRDRNTEAFF. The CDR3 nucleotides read TGTGCCAGCAGCCGCCGGGACAGGAACACTGAAGCTTTCTTT.